In its sample, the clone carrying this T cell receptor (beta chain) was seen a few times. This sample is drawn from a study of T cells in Graves' hyperthyroidism and ophthalmopathy. Trimming cost V 3 bases and J 3 bases, with 12 bases left between them. Germline V gives CDR1 LNHDA, CDR2 SQIVND (reference sequence). The CDR3 is made up of 15 amino acids. Template material for amplifying TCR beta CDR3 regions consisted of RNA transcripts. During a first-round RT-PCR of the TCR CDR3, the HTBI primer set was used. TCRdb called the multiplex PCR reads again in MiXCR, with one record for every CDR3 protein. The sample has roughly 380,000 distinct CDR3 sequences; approximately 14% are singletons. Over 18 months, lack of ophthalmopathy progression marked Graves' hyperthyroidism as stable.

This receptor was identified in a woman aged 18 to 35 with Graves' hyperthyroidism. This chain joins TRBV19 and TRBJ2-1, with TRBD2 as a possible D gene (6 bases). Sequences were obtained from blood. The CDR3 sequence is CASSISLGGYNEQFF. CDR3 sequence (DNA): TGTGCCAGTAGTATCAGTCTCGGGGGCTACAATGAGCAGTTCTTC.